Each of the 14 T cell receptor beta chains below was sequenced from the same sample in a study of blood T cell repertoires in COVID-19. TCRdb's copy holds only in-frame clones and misses some; the assay was immunoSEQ multiplex PCR. The data contain 60,000 to 75,000 clones, over 70% of them singletons. The sequencing sample was made of peripheral blood. Source of these receptors: a human donor in a cohort sampled during active COVID-19.

This sequence joins TRBV5-1 and TRBJ2-7; no firm D call. Deletions cut 0 bases from V and 0 bases from J, with 7 bases between. The CDR3 totals 14 residues. Per germline, CDR1 SGHRS and CDR2 YFSETQ. CDR3 sequence (DNA): TGCGCCAGCAGCTTGGGTTCCAGCTCCTACGAGCAGTACTTC. It codes for CASSLGSSSYEQYF.

V usage is TRBV6-5 and J usage is TRBJ2-3; D gene ambiguous. CDR3 size: 13 residues. Germline loops: CDR1 MNHEY, CDR2 SVGAGI. Trimming pared 11 bases from V and 2 bases from J, leaving 14 bases between. Here the CDR3 reads CAGSTGSTDTQYF. CDR3 coding DNA: TGTGCCGGCTCGACTGGGTCCACAGATACGCAGTATTTT.

The chain couples TRBV20-1 to TRBJ2-3; 7 bases align to TRBD2. The germline V gene has CDR1 DFQATT and CDR2 SNEGSKA (reference sequence). The CDR3 length is 14 residues. V dropped 3 bases and J dropped 3; count of bases not matched to a gene: 6. CDR3 amino acids: CSASWRGKTDTQYF. CDR3 DNA: TGCAGTGCTAGTTGGCGGGGGAAAACAGATACGCAGTATTTT.

V is TRBV10-3 and J is TRBJ2-7; possibly TRBD1 for D (5 bases). Germline CDR1 and CDR2: ENHRY and SYGVKD. The CDR3 runs 15 residues. V lost 8 bases to trimming and J lost 7 bases, with 24 bases between them. CDR3 loop: CAISAVGESIGEQYF. The CDR3 bases are TGTGCCATCTCTGCGGTAGGGGAATCCATAGGGGAGCAGTACTTC.

J is TRBJ2-3 and V is TRBV5-5; D possibly corresponds to TRBD2 (5 bases). The V and J ends lost 4 bases and 4 bases respectively, with 13 bases between them. The germline V gene encodes CDR1 SGHKS and CDR2 YYEKEE (reference sequence). The CDR3 loop spans 14 amino acids. The CDR3 region is CASSHEGSADTQYF. CDR3 nucleotides: TGTGCCAGCAGCCACGAGGGATCAGCAGATACGCAGTATTTT.

The J gene is TRBJ2-1, the V gene TRBV14, with a weak D call TRBD2 (6 bases). The CDR3 is 16 residues long. Looked up from germline, CDR1 is SGHDN and CDR2 is FVKESK. Trimming removed 2 bases at V and 2 bases at J, with 13 bases between. The CDR3 nucleotides are TGTGCCAGCAGCCAATTGGGGGGAGTAGCCTACAATGAGCAGTTCTTC. Translation: CASSQLGGVAYNEQFF.

The rearrangement links TRBV7-2 to TRBJ2-7; D ambiguous. The CDR3 contains 13 residues. The germline V gene has CDR1 SGHTA and CDR2 FQGNSA. The V and J ends lost 6 bases and 6 bases respectively, with 15 bases between them. CDR3 coding DNA: TGTGCCAGCAGGCCCGGAGTGGTTTTCGAGCAGTACTTC. Translated: CASRPGVVFEQYF.

The chain couples TRBV6-1 to TRBJ2-3; TRBD2 matches 15 bases. V shed 0 bases, J shed 4 bases, and the junction held 2 bases outside the gene matches. This CDR3 has 17 residues. In germline, CDR1 is MNHNS, CDR2 SASEGT. The CDR3 region has the DNA TGTGCCAGCAGTGAAGCTAGGACTAGCGGGGGGGCAGATACGCAGTATTTT. This codes for CASSEARTSGGADTQYF.

This chain links TRBV5-6 with TRBJ2-2; 8 bases line up with TRBD2. The CDR3 totals 16 residues. With V trimmed by 1 base and J by 0 bases, 2 bases remained unmatched. In germline, CDR1 is SGHDT, CDR2 YYEEEE. In nucleotides, the CDR3 is TGTGCCAGCAGCTTGCCGGGAGGGCCGAACACCGGGGAGCTGTTTTTT. Its protein is CASSLPGGPNTGELFF.

The V gene is TRBV6-5, the J gene TRBJ1-2; tentatively, D is TRBD1 (6 bases). V was clipped by 8 bases and J by 4 bases, with 8 bases between them. Germline V gene sequence: CDR1 MNHEY, CDR2 SVGAGI. The CDR3 length is 11 residues. In DNA form, the CDR3 reads TGTGCCAGCGGGACAAGCTATGGCTACACCTTC. Translating gives CASGTSYGYTF.

This chain uses TRBV4-1 with TRBJ1-6, with D hard to call. Germline V CDR1 and CDR2: MGHRA, YSYEKL. The CDR3 sequence is 16 residues long. The V gene lost 0 bases and the J gene lost 4 bases, with 10 bases spanning the gap. CDR3 residues: CASSQDAPDYNSPLHF. The DNA of the CDR3 is TGCGCCAGCAGCCAAGATGCCCCAGATTATAATTCACCCCTCCACTTT.

J is TRBJ2-3 and V is TRBV9, with D unresolved. The CDR3 is made up of 15 amino acids. V lost 0 bases and J 2 bases, leaving 10 bases between the germline ends. CDR1 and CDR2 (germline): SGDLS, YYNGEE. The CDR3 protein is CASSVGHLNTDTQYF. The CDR3 DNA reads TGTGCCAGCAGCGTAGGACATCTCAACACAGATACGCAGTATTTT. Full variable domain (outside the CDR3, taken from reference TRBV9 and TRBJ2-3): DSGVTQTPKHLITATGQRVTLRCSPRSGDLSVYWYQQSLDQGLQFLIQYYNGEERAKGNILERFSAQQFPDLHSELNLSSLELGDSALYFCASSVGHLNTDTQYFGPGTRLTVL.

The chain combines TRBV18 with TRBJ2-3; 10 positions match TRBD2. The CDR3 extends over 17 amino acids. The germline CDR1 and CDR2 sequences are KGHSH and LQKENI. J lost 0 bases, V lost 3 bases, and 6 bases had no gene match. The CDR3 DNA reads TGTGCCAGCTCACCCAGGACTAGCGGTCTTAGCACAGATACGCAGTATTTT. It specifies CASSPRTSGLSTDTQYF.

The chain combines TRBV7-3 with TRBJ2-4; maybe TRBD1 (6 bases). Germline V CDR1 and CDR2: SGHTA, FQGTGA. The CDR3 has 13 residues. V was cut by 1 base and J by 8 bases, with 9 bases left in between. The CDR3 region has the DNA TGTGCCAGCAGCTTAAGCAGGGGAGACATTCAGTACTTC. It specifies CASSLSRGDIQYF.